This T cell receptor beta chain was obtained from a study of T-cell memory formation after mild COVID-19. Across the whole study: For the most part, TCR clusters were specific to one donor. General observations from the study: Mainly CM and EM harbored the contracting CD4+ clones; mainly EMRA harbored the CD8+ ones. Among clones contracting day 15 to 85, CD4/CD8 was balanced, whereas later expanders leaned CD4+.

Concerning this clonotype itself: Antigen unknown.

J gave up 3 bases and V 6 bases, and 11 bases lay outside the gene matches. Germline V gene data show CDR1 as DFQATT and CDR2 as SNEGSKA (reference sequence). This CDR3 spans 16 amino acids. Using its own MiXCR run on the 5' RACE reads, TCRdb lists one record per CDR3 protein. Here the sample spans approximately 250,000 distinct CDR3 sequences, 15% to 19% being singletons. Sequenced input: PBMCs or a T cell subset sorted from them (not recorded which). The TCR originated in an adult woman who had mild COVID-19 (a few samples of this study predate the infection). Cell type and time point are not known. The rearrangement uses TRBV20-1 and TRBJ2-7, with TRBD2 matching 13 bases. As DNA, the CDR3 is TGCAGTGCCGCCGGACTAGCGGGAGTCGCTTTCTACGAGCAGTACTTC. It is translated as CSAAGLAGVAFYEQYF.